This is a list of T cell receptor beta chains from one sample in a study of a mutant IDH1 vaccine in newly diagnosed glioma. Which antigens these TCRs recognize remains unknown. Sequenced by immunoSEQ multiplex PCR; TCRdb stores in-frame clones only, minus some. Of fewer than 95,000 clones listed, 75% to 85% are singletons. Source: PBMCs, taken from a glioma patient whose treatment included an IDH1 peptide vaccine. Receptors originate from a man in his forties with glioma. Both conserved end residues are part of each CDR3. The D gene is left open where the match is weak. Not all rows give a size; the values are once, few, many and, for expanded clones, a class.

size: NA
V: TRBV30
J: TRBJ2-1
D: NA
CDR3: CARTLGGASYNEQFF
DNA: TGTGCCCGCACATTGGGGGGGGCTTCCTACAATGAGCAGTTCTTC

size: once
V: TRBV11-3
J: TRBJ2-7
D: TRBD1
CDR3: CASSLTHLGTGVNEQYF
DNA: TGTGCCAGCAGCTTAACTCACCTAGGGACAGGGGTGAACGAGCAGTACTTC

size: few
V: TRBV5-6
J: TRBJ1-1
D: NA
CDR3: CASSILMNTEAFF
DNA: TGTGCCAGCAGCATCTTGATGAACACTGAAGCTTTCTTT

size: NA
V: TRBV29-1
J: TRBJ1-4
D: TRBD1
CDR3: CSVGETGGEKLFF
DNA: TGCAGCGTTGGGGAGACAGGGGGTGAAAAACTGTTTTTT

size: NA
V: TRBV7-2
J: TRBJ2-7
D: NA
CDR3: CASSLGGQIRSYEQYF
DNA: TGTGCCAGCAGCTTGGGGGGGCAAATTCGCTCCTACGAGCAGTACTTC

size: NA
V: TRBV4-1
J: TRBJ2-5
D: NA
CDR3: CASAIDYSKYQETQYF
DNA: TGCGCCAGCGCCATCGACTACTCGAAGTACCAAGAGACCCAGTACTTC

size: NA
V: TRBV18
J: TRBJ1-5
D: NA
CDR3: CASSPLAGRNQPQHF
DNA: TGTGCCAGCTCACCACTGGCAGGGCGCAATCAGCCCCAGCATTTT

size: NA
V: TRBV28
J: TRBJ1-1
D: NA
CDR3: CASSQGIMNTEAFF
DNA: TGTGCCAGCAGCCAAGGAATCATGAACACTGAAGCTTTCTTT

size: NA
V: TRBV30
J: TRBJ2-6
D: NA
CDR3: CAWNSGSGANVLTF
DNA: TGTGCCTGGAATTCGGGCTCTGGGGCCAACGTCCTGACTTTC

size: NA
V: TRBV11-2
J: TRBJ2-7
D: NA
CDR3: CASSLWGTTYEQYF
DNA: TGTGCCAGCAGCTTATGGGGGACAACCTACGAGCAGTACTTC

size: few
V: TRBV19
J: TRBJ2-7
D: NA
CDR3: CASNGDGYEQYF
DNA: TGTGCCAGTAACGGGGACGGGTACGAGCAGTACTTC

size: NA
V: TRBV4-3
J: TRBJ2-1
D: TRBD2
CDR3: CASSQGPSGSSYNEQFF
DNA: TGCGCCAGCAGCCAAGGCCCTAGCGGTAGCTCCTACAATGAGCAGTTCTTC

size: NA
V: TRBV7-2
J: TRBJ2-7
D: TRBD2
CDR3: CASSHLGNGRSREQYF
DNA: TGTGCCAGCAGCCACCTCGGTAACGGGAGGTCTAGAGAGCAGTACTTC

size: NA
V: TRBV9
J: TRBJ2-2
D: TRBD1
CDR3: CASSPPGQVRTGELFF
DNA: TGTGCCAGCAGCCCCCCCGGACAGGTCCGAACCGGGGAGCTGTTTTTT

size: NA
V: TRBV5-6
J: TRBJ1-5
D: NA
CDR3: CASSFSDSNQPQHF
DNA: TGTGCCAGCAGCTTCAGCGATAGCAATCAGCCCCAGCATTTT

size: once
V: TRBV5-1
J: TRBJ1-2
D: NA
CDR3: CASSLVPGAYGYTF
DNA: TGCGCCAGCAGCTTGGTTCCAGGGGCCTATGGCTACACCTTC

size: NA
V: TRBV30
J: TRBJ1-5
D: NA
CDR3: CAWSVEVGPQHF
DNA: TGTGCCTGGAGTGTAGAAGTAGGGCCCCAGCATTTT

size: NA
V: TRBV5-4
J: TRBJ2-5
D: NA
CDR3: CASSLEVGRETQYF
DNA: TGTGCCAGCAGCTTGGAAGTTGGGCGGGAGACCCAGTACTTC

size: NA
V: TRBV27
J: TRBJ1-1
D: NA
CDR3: CASNDRGTGTEAFF
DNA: TGTGCCAGCAACGACAGAGGAACTGGCACTGAAGCTTTCTTT